The sequence of this T cell receptor (beta chain) was determined in a study of blood T cell repertoires in COVID-19. Study-level background: The analysed material was cDNA or gDNA that came from T cells, B-cell-depleted T cells, or PBMCs.

In the original analysis: Nucleated cell number was recorded as an estimate derived from reference gene primer amplification. Here immunoSEQ multiplex PCR was the method, and the copy in TCRdb shows in-frame clones only, minus some. That table gives V, J and clone size, and the DNA gave D and trimming. The table has approximately 200,000 clones, 70% to 90% seen once. A COVID-19 case had been met by exposed participants during the 2 weeks before study entry. V was trimmed by 2 bases and J by 0 bases, leaving 3 bases between them. Germline V gene lookup returns CDR1 SGHRS and CDR2 YFSETQ. The CDR3 spans 12 residues.

This rearrangement joins TRBV5-1 to TRBJ2-7; D is ambiguous. The sample taken for sequencing was PBMCs or T cells enriched from blood (not recorded which). This TCR came from a woman in her twenties or thirties who had been exposed to COVID-19. This chain's CDR3 is CASSFNSYEQYF. CDR3 sequence (DNA): TGCGCCAGCAGCTTCAACTCCTACGAGCAGTACTTC.